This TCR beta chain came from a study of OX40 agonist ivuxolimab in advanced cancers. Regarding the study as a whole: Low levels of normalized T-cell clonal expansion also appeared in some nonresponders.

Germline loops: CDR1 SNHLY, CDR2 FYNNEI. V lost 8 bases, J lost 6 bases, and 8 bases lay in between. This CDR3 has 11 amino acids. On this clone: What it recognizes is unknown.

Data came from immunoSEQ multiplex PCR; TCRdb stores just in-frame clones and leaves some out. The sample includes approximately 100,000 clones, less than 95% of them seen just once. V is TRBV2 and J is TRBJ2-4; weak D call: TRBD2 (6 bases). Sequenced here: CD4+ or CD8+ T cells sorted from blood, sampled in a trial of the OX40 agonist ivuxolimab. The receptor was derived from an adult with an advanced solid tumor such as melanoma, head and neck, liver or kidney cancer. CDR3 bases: TGTGCCAGCGGGACTTCAAACATTCAGTACTTC. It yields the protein CASGTSNIQYF.